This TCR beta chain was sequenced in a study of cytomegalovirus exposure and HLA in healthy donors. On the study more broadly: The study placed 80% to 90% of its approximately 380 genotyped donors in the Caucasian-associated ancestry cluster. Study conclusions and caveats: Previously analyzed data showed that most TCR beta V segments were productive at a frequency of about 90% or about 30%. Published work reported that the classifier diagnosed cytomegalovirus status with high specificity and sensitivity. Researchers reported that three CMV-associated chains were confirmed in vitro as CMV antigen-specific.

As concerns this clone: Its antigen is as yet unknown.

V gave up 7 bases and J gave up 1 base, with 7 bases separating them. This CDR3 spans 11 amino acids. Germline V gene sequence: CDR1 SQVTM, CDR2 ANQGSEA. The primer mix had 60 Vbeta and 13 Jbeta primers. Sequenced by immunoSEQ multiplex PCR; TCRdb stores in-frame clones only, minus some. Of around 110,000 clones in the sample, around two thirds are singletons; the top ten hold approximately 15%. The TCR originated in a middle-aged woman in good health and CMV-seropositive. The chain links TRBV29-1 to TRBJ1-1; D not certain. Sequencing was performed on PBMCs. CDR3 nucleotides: TGCAGCGCTACAGAGAACACTGAAGCTTTCTTT. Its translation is CSATENTEAFF.